This is a list of T cell receptor beta chains from one sample in a study of cytomegalovirus exposure and HLA in healthy donors. Profiling relied on immunoSEQ multiplex PCR, and the TCRdb table lists in-frame clones only, not all of them. This sample has over 150,000 clones, with under 80% found just once. Sequencing was done on a sample of PBMCs. The receptors originated from a man aged 35-49 years in good health and CMV-seronegative. Both conserved end residues are part of each CDR3. The order of the fields is J gene, V gene, D gene, clone size, CDR3 DNA, CDR3 protein. D genes are given only for firm matches. Not every row has a clone size; where given, it reads once, few, many or a size class.

>TRBJ2-5|TRBV7-9|.|.
TGTGCCAGCAGCTTAGACAGTCCCCAAGAGACCCAGTACTTC
CASSLDSPQETQYF
>TRBJ2-7|TRBV19|TRBD2|few
TGTGCCAGTAGTGGTAGCGGGTACGAGCAGTACTTC
CASSGSGYEQYF
>TRBJ2-7|TRBV6-6|TRBD1|.
TGTGCCAGCAGAGGGACAGGTACCTACGAGCAGTACTTC
CASRGTGTYEQYF
>TRBJ2-7|TRBV7-8|TRBD2|few
TGTGCCAGCAGCTTATCCGGGACTAGCCCCTACGAGCAGTACTTC
CASSLSGTSPYEQYF
>TRBJ1-2|TRBV5-1|.|.
TGCGCCAGCAGCTTGGGGGGGGGCAACTATGGCTACACCTTC
CASSLGGGNYGYTF
>TRBJ1-1|TRBV5-1|TRBD1|few
TGCGCCAGCAGCTTTAGGGGACAGGGGGCGGTGAACACTGAAGCTTTCTTT
CASSFRGQGAVNTEAFF
>TRBJ1-2|TRBV6-1|.|.
TGTGCCAGCAGTGAAGTTCGCGGGAGAAGTGGCTACACCTTC
CASSEVRGRSGYTF
>TRBJ2-7|TRBV7-6|TRBD1|.
TGTGCCAGCAGCCCCGGGGGGGGACAGGGGGCCTACGAGCAGTACTTC
CASSPGGGQGAYEQYF
>TRBJ2-5|TRBV11-2|TRBD2|.
TGTGCCAGCAGCTCCCCTGGACTAGCCGCAGAGACCCAGTACTTC
CASSSPGLAAETQYF
>TRBJ2-1|TRBV4-2|TRBD1|.
TGTGCCAGCAGCCAGAGGGGGCTGAACAATGAGCAGTTCTTC
CASSQRGLNNEQFF
>TRBJ2-7|TRBV2|.|.
TGTGCCAGCAGTGAACCCGGGGAGATCAACGAGCAGTACTTC
CASSEPGEINEQYF
>TRBJ2-1|TRBV14|.|.
TGTGCCAGCAGCCAAGTAGGGGGTTGGAATGAGCAGTTCTTC
CASSQVGGWNEQFF
>TRBJ2-1|TRBV11-2|.|.
TGTGCCAGCAGCTTAGATAGATCGGGTGAGCAGTTCTTC
CASSLDRSGEQFF
>TRBJ1-1|TRBV10-3|.|.
TGTGCCACCACGGAGGGCAGGGCGAACACTGAAGCTTTCTTT
CATTEGRANTEAFF
>TRBJ2-7|TRBV15|TRBD1|.
TGTGCCACCAGCAGCCGGGACAGAACCTACGAGCAGTACTTC
CATSSRDRTYEQYF
>TRBJ2-7|TRBV4-1|TRBD1|once
TGCGCCAGCAGCCAAGGCCTCGGACAGGCATCGTACTTC
CASSQGLGQASYF
>TRBJ1-6|TRBV9|.|once
TGTGCCAGCAGCGTAGAAGGAGGTCTTGGTTCACCCCTCCACTTT
CASSVEGGLGSPLHF
>TRBJ2-5|TRBV7-6|.|.
TGTGCCAGCAGCTTGGCAGTAGCGGCAGAGACCCAGTACTTC
CASSLAVAAETQYF
>TRBJ1-4|TRBV5-1|.|.
TGCGCCAGCAGCCTCCAGGGTGAGAATGAAAAACTGTTTTTT
CASSLQGENEKLFF
>TRBJ2-5|TRBV7-9|TRBD2|.
TGTGCCAGCAGCTTAATCCTAGCGGGGGGGCAGTTGGAGACCCAGTACTTC
CASSLILAGGQLETQYF
>TRBJ1-3|TRBV7-2|TRBD1|.
TGTGCCAGCAGCTTATCAGGGGGCGCCGGAAACACCATATATTTT
CASSLSGGAGNTIYF
>TRBJ2-7|TRBV7-2|TRBD1|few
TGTGCCAGCAGCCCACGAGGGCAGGGGGCGCCCCTAGGGGAGCAGTACTTC
CASSPRGQGAPLGEQYF
>TRBJ2-1|TRBV27|.|.
TGTGCCAGCAGCAATTCGAGGGCGGGATACAATGAGCAGTTCTTC
CASSNSRAGYNEQFF
>TRBJ2-5|TRBV30|TRBD2|.
TGTGCCTGGAGTACTAGCGGGGGGTGGGAGACCCAGTACTTC
CAWSTSGGWETQYF
>TRBJ1-4|TRBV5-4|TRBD1|few
TGTGCCAGCAGCGAAGGGACAGGGAATGAAAAACTGTTTTTT
CASSEGTGNEKLFF
>TRBJ2-7|TRBV29-1|TRBD2|.
TGCAGCGTTGCCCCCAGCGGGGGGGCTGGGGAGCAGTACTTC
CSVAPSGGAGEQYF
>TRBJ2-2|TRBV7-9|.|.
TGTGCCAGCAGAGCGGAAGGGAACACCGGGGAGCTGTTTTTT
CASRAEGNTGELFF
>TRBJ2-1|TRBV5-1|TRBD1|.
TGCGCCAGCAGCATGGACAGGGGCTACAATGAGCAGTTCTTC
CASSMDRGYNEQFF
>TRBJ2-7|TRBV4-1|.|.
TGCGCCAGCAGCCAAGAAGGCGGGTACAGCTACGAGCAGTACTTC
CASSQEGGYSYEQYF
>TRBJ2-3|TRBV19|.|once
TGTGCCAGTACCTCCCGGCAGGCAAGCACAGATACGCAGTATTTT
CASTSRQASTDTQYF
>TRBJ1-1|TRBV12-5|TRBD1|once
TGTGCTAGTGGGAGACAGGGGGCAGCGGCTTTCTTT
CASGRQGAAAFF
>TRBJ2-7|TRBV11-2|.|few
TGTGCCAGCAGCCCCGGAACAGCCTACGAGCAGTACTTC
CASSPGTAYEQYF
>TRBJ1-1|TRBV29-1|TRBD1|.
TGCAGCGTCCGGGACAGGGGGTTCACTGAAGCTTTCTTT
CSVRDRGFTEAFF
>TRBJ1-1|TRBV7-3|TRBD1|.
TGTGCCAGCAGCTTACGACAGGGGGCGCGTTGGGGAGGGGAGAGTACTGAAGCTTTCTTT
CASSLRQGARWGGESTEAFF
>TRBJ2-5|TRBV7-2|.|.
TGTGCCAGCAGCTCCGGACTACAAGAGACCCAGTACTTC
CASSSGLQETQYF
>TRBJ1-1|TRBV2|.|.
TGTGCCAGCAGTGAAGCAGGAGGGTGGGAGCGGGGTTTCTTT
CASSEAGGWERGFF
>TRBJ2-3|TRBV18|TRBD1|.
TGTGCCAGCTCAGGCGCAGGGGGTTCAGATACGCAGTATTTT
CASSGAGGSDTQYF
>TRBJ1-1|TRBV29-1|TRBD1|few
TGCAGCGTCGGACAGGGGGCAGGCACTGAAGCTTTCTTT
CSVGQGAGTEAFF
>TRBJ2-3|TRBV4-3|TRBD2|.
TGCGCCAGCAGCCAAGTCGGGGGGAGCACAGATACGCAGTATTTT
CASSQVGGSTDTQYF
>TRBJ2-7|TRBV30|.|.
TGTGCCTGGAGTGTGGGGGGAGGCTACGAGCAGTACTTC
CAWSVGGGYEQYF
>TRBJ2-7|TRBV4-2|TRBD1|once
TGTGCCAGCAGCCAAGAGGATTCAGGGGGCTACGAGCAGTACTTC
CASSQEDSGGYEQYF
>TRBJ1-5|TRBV4-2|.|.
TGTGCCAGCAGCCAAGATCTTAGCCCTGATCAGCCCCAGCATTTT
CASSQDLSPDQPQHF
>TRBJ1-1|TRBV4-1|.|.
TGCGCCGAGTTGAACACTGAAGCTTTCTTT
CAELNTEAFF
>TRBJ2-2|TRBV30|TRBD1|.
TGTGCCTGGAGTGCCCACAGGGGCTTCAACACCGGGGAGCTGTTTTTT
CAWSAHRGFNTGELFF
>TRBJ2-5|TRBV4-3|TRBD2|.
TGCGCCAGCAGCCAAGATTTAAGCGGGGGGGGCCCATCAGCTGTAGAGACCCAGTACTTC
CASSQDLSGGGPSAVETQYF
>TRBJ2-3|TRBV4-1|TRBD2|.
TGCGCCAGCAGCCAAGGTACTAGCGGGGGCACAGATACGCAGTATTTT
CASSQGTSGGTDTQYF
>TRBJ2-5|TRBV13|TRBD2|.
TGTGCCAGCAGCTCCAGACTAGCGGGGGATATACGTCAAGAGACCCAGTACTTC
CASSSRLAGDIRQETQYF
>TRBJ1-1|TRBV2|.|.
TGTGCCAGCAGCGCCAGGATGAACACTGAAGCTTTCTTT
CASSARMNTEAFF
>TRBJ2-1|TRBV6-5|.|few
TGTGCCAGCAGTTACTCTCCCAGCGGAATAAGGAATGAGCAGTTCTTC
CASSYSPSGIRNEQFF
>TRBJ1-2|TRBV30|TRBD1|.
TGTGCCTGGAGTCGGACAGGGGGCAACTATGGCTACACCTTC
CAWSRTGGNYGYTF
>TRBJ2-7|TRBV6-1|.|.
TGTGCCAGCAGGCGACAGAAATATAACGAGCAGTACTTC
CASRRQKYNEQYF
>TRBJ1-5|TRBV28|TRBD1|.
TGTGCCAGCATACCAGGGGGGTTAGTGGTTCTTCAGCCCCAGCATTTT
CASIPGGLVVLQPQHF
>TRBJ2-5|TRBV11-1|.|.
TGTGCCAGCAGGATTCTCGGGGAGACCCAGTACTTC
CASRILGETQYF
>TRBJ2-7|TRBV6-5|TRBD1|.
TGTGCCAGCAGTTACAAGGACAGGGGGTACGAGCAGTACTTC
CASSYKDRGYEQYF
>TRBJ2-7|TRBV6-1|.|.
TGTGCCAGCAGTGAGGGCGCAGGGTCCTACGAGCAGTACTTC
CASSEGAGSYEQYF
>TRBJ2-2|TRBV4-1|.|.
TGCGCCAGCAGCCAAGCTAACAGGGCGAACACCGGGGAGCTGTTTTTT
CASSQANRANTGELFF
>TRBJ1-2|TRBV28|.|.
TGTGCCAGCAGTTTATTCGGGGAGGCCTATGGCTACACCTTC
CASSLFGEAYGYTF
>TRBJ2-7|TRBV21-1|.|.
TGTGCCAGCAGCAAAGCCACGACCGTTATCGAGGACGAGCAGTACTTC
CASSKATTVIEDEQYF
>TRBJ1-6|TRBV6-5|.|.
TGTGCCAGCAGCCCAGGCGGGAATTCACCCCTCCACTTT
CASSPGGNSPLHF
>TRBJ2-7|TRBV6-6|TRBD1|.
TGTGCCAGCAGTTGGACAGGGGGCACCTACGAGCAGTACTTC
CASSWTGGTYEQYF